This is a list of T cell receptor beta chains from one sample in a study of shared clonotypes between healthy human individuals. Assay: immunoSEQ multiplex PCR; the TCRdb copy retains only in-frame clones and omits some. The sample carries more than 550,000 clones, approximately 72% recorded once. The specimen sequenced was memory CD4+ T cells sorted from blood. All receptors come from a woman aged 30 to 39 in good health. Each CDR3 is given with its conserved first and last residue. The D gene is left open where the match is weak. Size values are once, few and many counts, or a class for expanded clones, and some rows have none.

j_call,v_call,clone_size,d_call,cdr3_nt,cdr3_aa
TRBJ1-4,TRBV5-1,NA,TRBD1,TGCGCCAGCAGCGGGACAGCTAATGAAAAACTGTTTTTT,CASSGTANEKLFF
TRBJ2-7,TRBV11-2,NA,TRBD2,TGTGCCAGCAGCTTAGGAGTCAGCGGGGAAGTCGACGAGCAGTACTTC,CASSLGVSGEVDEQYF
TRBJ2-2,TRBV18,NA,NA,TGTGCCAGCTCACCAACCGCAAACACCGGGGAGCTGTTTTTT,CASSPTANTGELFF
TRBJ2-2,TRBV11-2,few,NA,TGTGCCAGCAGTATCGAGGCTAGATCGAACACCGGGGAGCTGTTTTTT,CASSIEARSNTGELFF
TRBJ1-4,TRBV28,few,NA,TGTGCCAGCAGTCGTACCAGGGTCAAAGGCGAAAAACTGTTTTTT,CASSRTRVKGEKLFF
TRBJ1-1,TRBV27,NA,TRBD1,TGTGCCAGCAGACCCGAGGACAGGGCTGAAGCTTTCTTT,CASRPEDRAEAFF
TRBJ2-1,TRBV5-1,NA,NA,TGCGCCAGCAGCGTGGACAGCGCTCTCTACAATGAGCAGTTCTTC,CASSVDSALYNEQFF
TRBJ2-7,TRBV5-1,NA,NA,TGCGCCAGCAGCTTCGGGACCTTTTCCGAGCAGTACTTC,CASSFGTFSEQYF
TRBJ1-5,TRBV18,NA,NA,TGTGCCAGCTCACGGGCTCAATGGGACAGCAATCAGCCCCAGCATTTT,CASSRAQWDSNQPQHF
TRBJ2-1,TRBV7-9,few,TRBD2,TGTGCCAGCAGCTTAAGGGCTAGCGGGTCAAGGGGAAATGAGCAGTTCTTC,CASSLRASGSRGNEQFF
TRBJ1-1,TRBV11-2,NA,NA,TGTGCCAGCAGCCCGAGGACCGTCCTGGGTGCTTTCTTT,CASSPRTVLGAFF
TRBJ2-5,TRBV6-1,NA,NA,TGTGCCAGCAGACTAGTGGGAGTGAAGACCCAGTACTTC,CASRLVGVKTQYF
TRBJ1-2,TRBV6-6,NA,TRBD1,TGTGCCAGTACGACAGGGGGCGTTGGATATGGCTACACCTTC,CASTTGGVGYGYTF
TRBJ2-1,TRBV6-4,NA,TRBD2,TGTGCCAACATCCGAGGGACTAGCGGGAGACAGCAGTTCTTC,CANIRGTSGRQQFF
TRBJ2-1,TRBV5-4,NA,TRBD2,TGTGCCAGCAGCTTGGGGCGGGAGGGCCAAGGGTTCTTC,CASSLGREGQGFF
TRBJ2-1,TRBV2,NA,NA,TGTGCCAGCTGGAGGAATGAGCAGTTCTTC,CASWRNEQFF
TRBJ2-7,TRBV27,NA,TRBD2,TGTGCCAGCAGTTGGCGGGGGGCCGTCGTTTGCTACGAGCAGTACTTC,CASSWRGAVVCYEQYF
TRBJ1-4,TRBV5-4,NA,TRBD1,TGTGCCAGCAGCCTCTCCGGGACAGATAATGAAAAACTGTTTTTT,CASSLSGTDNEKLFF
TRBJ2-3,TRBV7-9,few,NA,TGTGCCAGCAGCCGGGACGTCGAGGATACGCAGTATTTT,CASSRDVEDTQYF
TRBJ2-7,TRBV7-9,NA,TRBD2,TGTGCCAGCAGCTTATCAAGCGGGAACTACGAGCAGTACTTC,CASSLSSGNYEQYF
TRBJ1-3,TRBV18,NA,NA,TGTGCCAGCTCACCCCAGGCCGGGAGAACTGGAAACACCATATATTTT,CASSPQAGRTGNTIYF
TRBJ2-1,TRBV18,NA,TRBD2,TGTGCCAGCTCACCCTTTCCGGGTGGTAGCGGGAGATCTCCTGAGCAGTTCTTC,CASSPFPGGSGRSPEQFF
TRBJ2-1,TRBV5-6,once,NA,TGTGCCAGCAGCTTTTACGGGACCAAGCAGTTCTTC,CASSFYGTKQFF
TRBJ1-2,TRBV10-2,once,TRBD1,TGCGCCAGCAGTGCAGGGGGGTATGGCTACACCTTC,CASSAGGYGYTF
TRBJ2-2,TRBV7-2,few,TRBD2,TGTGCCAGCAGTTCCAGCGGGAGGGGTGGCACCGGGGAGCTGTTTTTT,CASSSSGRGGTGELFF
TRBJ2-3,TRBV11-2,NA,TRBD2,TGTGCCAGCAGCCAATTAGCGGGACCTAGCACAGATACGCAGTATTTT,CASSQLAGPSTDTQYF